The 20 T cell receptor beta chains below all came from one sample that was sequenced in a study of human T cells and chemical hapten exposure. It was unfractionated whole blood from which total RNA was extracted. TCRdb passed the 5' RACE reads through MiXCR, listing each CDR3 protein once. The profile shows about 140,000 distinct CDR3 sequences, about 4% of them singletons. All receptors derive from a female donor in good health.

There are many counts of this clonotype. The chain uses TRBV20-1 and TRBJ1-1; D remains unclear. V lost 3 bases, J lost 4 bases, and 15 bases lay in between. Germline CDR1 and CDR2: DFQATT and SNEGSKA (reference sequence). This CDR3 contains 14 residues. CDR3 coding DNA: TGCAGTGCTAGGGAGCGTAACCTTGGCACTGAAGCTTTCTTT. This gives the protein CSARERNLGTEAFF.

With respect to this clonotype: This may be a read error, as it is one base from a much larger clone. The chain recombines TRBV4-2 with TRBJ1-1; D uncertain. CDR3 size: 14 residues. V was cut by 1 base and J by 1 base, with 7 bases left in between. Germline assignment: CDR1 LGHNA and CDR2 YNFKEQ. Here the CDR3 reads CASSQGVRNTEAFF. CDR3 coding DNA: TGTGCCAGCAGCCAAGGAGTTAGGAACACTGAAGCTTTCTTT.

This clonotype was seen repeatedly, ten times or more. The chain is built from TRBV20-1 and TRBJ2-2, with 7 positions matching TRBD2. From germline, CDR1 is DFQATT and CDR2 SNEGSKA (reference sequence). V shed 5 bases, J shed 0 bases, and the junction held 9 bases outside the gene matches. The CDR3 spans 16 residues. The CDR3 DNA reads TGCAGTGCTCGGGACTACCTTTTAACGAACACCGGGGAGCTGTTTTTT. Translating gives CSARDYLLTNTGELFF.

This clonotype appeared a few times. The chain has TRBV3-1 and TRBJ2-7, with a possible D match to TRBD2 (5 bases). Trimming left V 1 base short and J 5 bases short, with 6 bases between. This CDR3 has 12 amino acids. Germline values: CDR1 LGHDT, CDR2 YNNKEL (reference sequence). The CDR3 here is CASSQGLNEQYF. CDR3 bases: TGTGCCAGCAGCCAAGGACTAAACGAGCAGTACTTC.

This clonotype has at least ten counts. The chain joins TRBV5-1 to TRBJ2-5; D ambiguous. The germline V and J ends were trimmed by 2 bases and 3 bases, with 11 bases remaining between them. CDR3 size: 14 residues. Germline V CDR1 and CDR2: SGHRS, YFSETQ. The CDR3 DNA follows: TGCGCCAGCAGCTTATACACGAAAGAAGAGACCCAGTACTTC. Protein sequence: CASSLYTKEETQYF.

Many counts were recorded for this clonotype. This sequence joins TRBV2 and TRBJ1-4; D remains ambiguous. This CDR3 has 13 residues. Deletions cut 6 bases from V and 4 bases from J, with 9 bases between. Germline V CDR1 and CDR2: SNHLY, FYNNEI. The CDR3 here is CASSSRNNEKLFF. CDR3 nucleotide sequence: TGTGCCAGCAGCTCCAGAAATAATGAAAAACTGTTTTTT.

This clonotype appeared many times. This chain joins TRBV6-2 or TRBV6-3 and TRBJ1-2, with 7 bases identical to TRBD1. CDR1 MNHEY and CDR2 SVGEGT come from the germline V gene. After removal of 6 bases from V and 3 bases from J, the junction contained 10 bases not matched to a gene. CDR3 length: 15 amino acids. The CDR3 coding sequence is TGTGCCAGCAGATCGCCGACAGGGAAGGACTATGGCTACACCTTC. Residues: CASRSPTGKDYGYTF.

This clonotype was recorded at least ten times. This chain uses TRBV10-3 with TRBJ2-3; 7 nucleotides agree with TRBD1. The CDR3 is 15 amino acids. Germline CDR1 is ENHRY and CDR2 is SYGVKD. V trimming: 7 bases; J trimming: 2 bases; junction bases outside the gene matches: 9. CDR3 sequence: CAIKKAGGDTDTQYF. The CDR3 DNA sequence: TGTGCCATCAAGAAGGCAGGGGGAGACACAGATACGCAGTATTTT.

This clonotype was counted many times. The V call is TRBV2, the J call TRBJ2-2; 7 nucleotides align to TRBD2. CDR1 and CDR2 from the germline V gene are SNHLY and FYNNEI. The CDR3 is made up of 14 amino acids. V dropped 6 bases and J dropped 4; count of bases not matched to a gene: 5. The CDR3 loop reads CASSRDYLTGELFF. The CDR3 DNA follows: TGTGCCAGCAGCCGGGACTACCTCACCGGGGAGCTGTTTTTT.

This clonotype was seen repeatedly, ten times or more. The chain combines TRBV6-2 or TRBV6-3 with TRBJ1-1, with D hard to call. V was trimmed by 2 bases and J by 4 bases, leaving 14 bases between them. Germline V gene lookup returns CDR1 MNHEY and CDR2 SVGEGT. The CDR3 totals 15 residues. The CDR3 DNA reads as TGTGCCAGCAGTTACCCGTACACCCGGGCCACTGAAGCTTTCTTT. This codes for CASSYPYTRATEAFF.

This clonotype was observed at least ten times. The rearrangement uses TRBV29-1 and TRBJ1-1; a weak D match, TRBD1 (6 bases). The CDR3 length is 12 residues. Germline loops: CDR1 SQVTM, CDR2 ANQGSEA. V was cut by 3 bases and J by 11 bases, with 16 bases left in between. The CDR3 DNA is TGCAGCGTTGAGGACAGCCGATCGTTTGCTTTCTTT. It codes for CSVEDSRSFAFF.

This clonotype was recorded many times. V is TRBV5-1 and J is TRBJ2-3; D gene uncertain. Germline V lookup: CDR1 SGHRS, CDR2 YFSETQ. The CDR3 totals 11 residues. The germline V and J ends were trimmed by 3 bases and 6 bases, with 5 bases remaining between them. The CDR3 region has the DNA TGCGCCAGCAGCTCTTGGGATACGCAGTATTTT. It translates to CASSSWDTQYF. The full variable domain, with the rest looked up from reference TRBV5-1 and TRBJ2-3, is KAGVTQTPRYLIKTRGQQVTLSCSPISGHRSVSWYQQTPGQGLQFLFEYFSETQRNKGNFPGRFSGRQFSNSRSEMNVSTLELGDSALYLCASSSWDTQYFGPGTRLTVL.

This clonotype has a handful of counts. This chain joins TRBV12-3 or TRBV12-4 and TRBJ2-7, with TRBD1 as a possible D gene (6 bases). The CDR3 runs 23 residues. The V end lost 4 bases, the J end lost 3 bases, and 40 bases lay between the germline ends. The CDR3 protein is CASSSPTGGGTPHINTFDYEQYF. The CDR3 DNA reads as TGTGCCAGCAGTTCTCCGACAGGTGGAGGTACTCCTCATATAAATACTTTTGACTACGAGCAGTACTTC.

This clonotype has at least ten counts. V usage is TRBV6-5 and J usage is TRBJ2-3; 8 bases agree with TRBD2. Looked up from germline, CDR1 is MNHEY and CDR2 is SVGAGI. Trimming at V came to 6 bases and at J to 6 bases, leaving 17 bases not matched to a gene. The CDR3 is made up of 17 amino acids. CDR3 bases: TGTGCCAGCAGAGCGACCGGGGGGGGCCGTATGGTGGATACGCAGTATTTT. Protein product: CASRATGGGRMVDTQYF.

There are many counts of this clonotype. The V and J genes are TRBV2 and TRBJ1-3; no reliable D call. Germline CDR1 and CDR2: SNHLY and FYNNEI. The V and J ends lost 9 bases and 0 bases respectively, with 12 bases between them. The CDR3 is made up of 14 amino acids. The CDR3 DNA is TGTGCCAGGGGAGGAGCCGGCTCTGGAAACACCATATATTTT. Amino acids: CARGGAGSGNTIYF.

V usage is TRBV7-9 and J usage is TRBJ2-1; 9 bases fit TRBD2. The CDR3 has 14 residues. The V and J ends lost 10 bases and 4 bases, in that order; junction bases with no gene match: 8. The germline V gene encodes CDR1 SEHNR and CDR2 FQNEAQ (reference sequence). The CDR3: CATISGGRYNEQFF. CDR3 coding DNA: TGTGCCACCATTAGCGGGGGACGTTACAATGAGCAGTTCTTC. Using reference TRBV7-9 and TRBJ2-1 for the parts outside the CDR3, the full variable domain is DTGVSQNPRHKITKRGQNVTFRCDPISEHNRLYWYRQTLGQGPEFLTYFQNEAQLEKSRLLSDRFSAERPKGSFSTLEIQRTEQGDSAMYLCATISGGRYNEQFFGPGTRLTVL.

This clonotype was seen many times. The chain uses TRBV18 and TRBJ1-1; D not resolved. Germline assignment: CDR1 KGHSH and CDR2 LQKENI. This CDR3 region has 14 residues. V lost 2 bases and J lost 1, with 8 bases in between. CDR3 in DNA: TGTGCCAGCTCACCAGGTCTGGGGAACACTGAAGCTTTCTTT. Protein: CASSPGLGNTEAFF.

This clonotype has at least ten counts. The chain has TRBV5-1 and TRBJ2-1, with D unclear. The germline V and J ends were trimmed by 2 bases and 9 bases, with 18 bases remaining between them. CDR3 length: 15 amino acids. Germline assignment: CDR1 SGHRS and CDR2 YFSETQ. The CDR3 sequence is CASSLDPGYLAEQFF. For the CDR3, the DNA is TGCGCCAGCAGCTTAGACCCCGGCTATCTCGCTGAGCAGTTCTTC.

This clonotype has ten or more counts. The V call is TRBV18, the J call TRBJ1-6, with D perhaps matching TRBD1 (5 bases). The length of the CDR3 is 13 residues. The V gene's germline CDR1 is KGHSH and CDR2 LQKENI. Trimming took 3 bases from V and 11 from J, leaving 11 bases between them. The CDR3 loop is CASSPAQATPLHF. The CDR3 DNA follows: TGTGCCAGCTCACCGGCACAGGCGACACCCCTCCACTTT.

In the case of this clonotype: A much more abundant neighbour one base away suggests this may be a read error. The chain combines TRBV20-1 with TRBJ2-7; TRBD1 is a possible D gene (5 bases). Germline V gives CDR1 DFQATT, CDR2 SNEGSKA (reference sequence). The CDR3 runs 13 residues. V was cut by 6 bases and J by 3 bases, with 15 bases left in between. CDR3 nucleotide sequence: TGCAGTGCCCTTCGGGCAGGGATCTACGAGCAGTACTTC. Amino acids: CSALRAGIYEQYF.